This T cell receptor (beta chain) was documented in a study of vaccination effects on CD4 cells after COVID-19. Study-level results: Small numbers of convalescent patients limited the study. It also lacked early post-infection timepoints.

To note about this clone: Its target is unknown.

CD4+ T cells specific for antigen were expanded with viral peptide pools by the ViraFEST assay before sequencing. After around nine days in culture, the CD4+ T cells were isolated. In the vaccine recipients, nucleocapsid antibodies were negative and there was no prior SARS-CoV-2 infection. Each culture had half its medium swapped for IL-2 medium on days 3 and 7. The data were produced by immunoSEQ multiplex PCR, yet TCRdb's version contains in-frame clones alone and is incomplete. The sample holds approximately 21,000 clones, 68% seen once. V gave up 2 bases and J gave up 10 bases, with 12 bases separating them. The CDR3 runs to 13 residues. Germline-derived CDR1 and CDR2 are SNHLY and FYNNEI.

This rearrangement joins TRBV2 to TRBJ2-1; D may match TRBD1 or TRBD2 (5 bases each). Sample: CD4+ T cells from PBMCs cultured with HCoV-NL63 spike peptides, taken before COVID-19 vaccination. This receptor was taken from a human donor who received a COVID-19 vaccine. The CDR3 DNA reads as TGTGCCAGCAGTGAACCGGGACGGGGAGAGCAGTTCTTC. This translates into CASSEPGRGEQFF.